This TCR beta chain was obtained from a study of T cells in localized non-small cell lung cancer. The sample holds a few counts of this clone. Clones were sequenced by immunoSEQ multiplex PCR, and TCRdb holds only the in-frame ones, with some missing. In the table there are about 5,400 clones, 85% of which are singletons. Trimming took off 8 bases at V and 2 bases at J, with 22 bases between the two ends. Germline V lookup: CDR1 MNHEY, CDR2 SMNVEV (reference sequence). The CDR3 spans 16 residues. The clonotype comes from a woman aged 40-70 years with stage II lung adenocarcinoma. The specimen comprised PBMCs, sampled before any cancer treatment. The J gene is TRBJ2-7, the V gene TRBV27; D gene unclear. The CDR3 DNA sequence: TGTGCCAGCGGAGACCCGGACCCCTTCATTCCCTACGAGCAGTACTTC. Translation gives CASGDPDPFIPYEQYF.